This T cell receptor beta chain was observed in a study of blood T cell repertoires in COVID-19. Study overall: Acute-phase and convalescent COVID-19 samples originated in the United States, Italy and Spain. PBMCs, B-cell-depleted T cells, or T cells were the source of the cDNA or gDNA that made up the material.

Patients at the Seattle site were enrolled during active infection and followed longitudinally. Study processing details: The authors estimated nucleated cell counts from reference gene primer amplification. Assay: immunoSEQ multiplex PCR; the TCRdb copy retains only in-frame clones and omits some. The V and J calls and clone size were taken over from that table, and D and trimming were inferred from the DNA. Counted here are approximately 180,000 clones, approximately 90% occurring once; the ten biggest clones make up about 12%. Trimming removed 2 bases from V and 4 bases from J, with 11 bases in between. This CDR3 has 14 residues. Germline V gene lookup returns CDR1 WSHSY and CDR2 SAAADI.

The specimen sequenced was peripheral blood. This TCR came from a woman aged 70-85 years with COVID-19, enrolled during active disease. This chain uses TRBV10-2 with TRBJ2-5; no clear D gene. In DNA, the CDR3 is TGCGCCAGCAGTGAGGCTAGAGTACTAGAGACCCAGTACTTC. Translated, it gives CASSEARVLETQYF.